The 2 T cell receptor beta chains below were found in one sample sequenced in a study of shared clonotypes between healthy human individuals. Terminally differentiated effector memory CD45RA+ cells were excluded from the naive CD8 cells, which were CD45RO-negative and positively selected for CCR7. The data were produced by immunoSEQ multiplex PCR, yet TCRdb's version contains in-frame clones alone and is incomplete. The sample includes roughly 2.1 million clones, 90% to 95% of them seen just once. What was sequenced was naive CD8+ T cells from PBMCs. These receptors were obtained from a man younger than 35 in good health. Some clones in this sample may be carry-over from other donors' samples.

The V and J genes are TRBV7-9 and TRBJ2-4; TRBD1 or TRBD2 may be the D gene (6 bases each). Germline V lookup: CDR1 SEHNR, CDR2 FQNEAQ (reference sequence). This CDR3 is 19 amino acids long. Trimming left V 5 bases short and J 0 bases short, with 23 bases between. CDR3: CASSPSGRGETRAKNIQYF. DNA for the CDR3: TGTGCCAGCAGCCCAAGCGGTAGGGGGGAGACACGAGCCAAAAACATTCAGTACTTC.

The genes are TRBV29-1 and TRBJ1-2; D not resolved. The germline CDR1 and CDR2 sequences are SQVTM and ANQGSEA. CDR3 size: 11 residues. V gave up 7 bases and J gave up 8 bases, with 14 bases separating them. CDR3 residues: CSARVERGYTF. The CDR3 bases are TGCAGCGCACGGGTGGAGCGGGGCTACACCTTC.